The 16 T cell receptor beta chains reported below all come from one sample, sequenced in a study of glioma-infiltrating T cells after dendritic cell vaccination listed by TCRdb under 2016. Library method: the immunoSEQ multiplex PCR assay. As stored in TCRdb, this immuneACCESS dataset retains in-frame rearrangements with V and J assigned. A fraction of the clones does not appear; measured against another copy, unresolved V genes explain less than half of the discrepancy, and the remainder lacks a known reason. The sample includes about 73,000 clones, with almost 85% observed a single time. Clones ranked in the top ten supply approximately 2.1% of the sample. The source was blood, collected before dendritic cell vaccination. These receptors all come from a human donor with glioblastoma.

The chain combines TRBV5-6 with TRBJ1-6; D may be TRBD1 (5 bases). The ends were cut back, 0 bases at V and 0 bases at J, with 13 bases in the middle. Per germline, CDR1 SGHDT and CDR2 YYEEEE. This CDR3 comprises 18 residues. The CDR3: CASSLDGVRASYNSPLHF. CDR3 DNA sequence: TGTGCCAGCAGCTTGGACGGCGTCAGGGCCTCCTATAATTCACCCCTCCACTTT.

The CDR3 bases are TGTGCCAGCAGCGTAAGCGCGGGACCGAACACCGGGGAGCTGTTTTTT. Translation: CASSVSAGPNTGELFF. V gene TRBV9 combines with J gene TRBJ2-2; perhaps TRBD2 as D (6 bases). Germline CDR1 is SGDLS and CDR2 is YYNGEE. This CDR3 region has 16 residues. The germline V and J ends were trimmed by 1 base and 0 bases, with 10 bases remaining between them.

The genes are TRBV2 and TRBJ1-1; TRBD1 aligns across 7 bases. Germline trimming cut 4 bases from V and 1 base from J; bases unmatched to any gene: 3. The CDR3 spans 14 residues. CDR1 and CDR2 from the germline V gene are SNHLY and FYNNEI. The chain's CDR3 is CASSARGSNTEAFF. CDR3 nucleotide sequence: TGTGCCAGCAGTGCCAGGGGGTCGAACACTGAAGCTTTCTTT.

The V call is TRBV5-6, the J call TRBJ2-2, with D possibly TRBD2 on 5 matching bases. The V and J ends lost 5 bases and 4 bases respectively, with 12 bases between them. Germline V gene sequence: CDR1 SGHDT, CDR2 YYEEEE. The CDR3 is made up of 14 amino acids. The CDR3 DNA follows: TGTGCCAGCAGGATTGATCGGGGCACCGGGGAGCTGTTTTTT. It codes for CASRIDRGTGELFF.

J is TRBJ2-3 and V is TRBV6-4; 8 nucleotides align to TRBD2. Trimming cost V 5 bases and J 0 bases; bases outside gene matches: 4. CDR1 and CDR2 (germline): MRHNA, SNTAGT. The CDR3 sequence is 15 residues long. The CDR3 sequence: CASSLTSASTDTQYF. The CDR3 coding sequence is TGTGCCAGCAGTCTGACTAGCGCTAGCACAGATACGCAGTATTTT.

Written as DNA, the CDR3 is TGCGCCAGCAGCGCCAGGGGGAACACTGAAGCTTTCTTT. Translating it yields CASSARGNTEAFF. The J gene is TRBJ1-1, the V gene TRBV5-1; D may be TRBD1 (6 bases). V was pared by 4 bases and J by 1 base, with 8 bases between. The CDR3 is made up of 13 amino acids. The germline V gene encodes CDR1 SGHRS and CDR2 YFSETQ.

The chain combines TRBV18 with TRBJ1-4, with D possibly TRBD1 on 6 matching bases. With 0 bases removed from V and 5 bases from J, the gap between germline ends came to 16 bases. The CDR3 is 17 residues long. Per the germline V gene, CDR1 is KGHSH and CDR2 is LQKENI. The CDR3 region is CASSPPVGAGPNEKLFF. DNA of the CDR3: TGTGCCAGCTCACCACCTGTGGGGGCAGGGCCCAATGAAAAACTGTTTTTT.

The rearrangement uses TRBV6-5 and TRBJ2-7; TRBD1 aligns across 7 bases. The CDR3 is made up of 15 amino acids. Germline lookup yields CDR1 MNHEY and CDR2 SVGAGI. The ends lost 2 bases at V and 1 base at J; junction bases unmatched: 5. The chain's CDR3 is CASSYRQQGSYEQYV. CDR3 nucleotides: TGTGCCAGCAGTTACCGCCAACAGGGGTCCTACGAGCAGTACGTC.

The CDR3 protein is CASSPQEPTRAQHF. In DNA, the CDR3 is TGTGCCAGCAGCCCACAGGAACCGACTCGGGCCCAGCATTTT. The V gene is TRBV5-4, the J gene TRBJ1-5; D perhaps matches TRBD1 (5 bases). Germline V gives CDR1 SGHNT, CDR2 YYREEE (reference sequence). The V end was cut by 4 bases, the J end by 11 bases, with 19 bases between. This CDR3 is 14 amino acids long.

The chain carries TRBV11-2 and TRBJ1-1; maybe TRBD1 (5 bases). V lost 5 bases and J 1 base, leaving 11 bases between the germline ends. The CDR3 is 14 residues long. Germline CDR1 SGHAT, CDR2 FQNNGV. The CDR3 is CASSHITGNTEAFF. The CDR3, as DNA: TGTGCCAGCAGCCATATTACAGGGAACACTGAAGCTTTCTTT. The full variable domain, rest sourced from reference TRBV11-2 and TRBJ1-1, is EAGVAQSPRYKIIEKRQSVAFWCNPISGHATLYWYQQILGQGPKLLIQFQNNGVVDDSQLPKDRFSAERLKGVDSTLKIQPAKLEDSAVYLCASSHITGNTEAFFGQGTRLTVV.

This clone has a single count. This chain uses TRBV19 with TRBJ2-2, with 9 bases that match TRBD2. CDR1 and CDR2 from the germline V gene are LNHDA and SQIVND (reference sequence). The CDR3 loop spans 16 amino acids. The V and J ends lost 7 bases and 1 base, in that order; junction bases with no gene match: 7. CDR3 in amino acids: CASNSGGKRNTGELFF. As DNA, the CDR3 is TGTGCCAGTAATAGCGGGGGTAAGCGGAACACCGGGGAGCTGTTTTTT.

J is TRBJ2-5 and V is TRBV7-2; 9 nucleotides align to TRBD1. V shed 6 bases, J shed 4 bases, and the junction held 9 bases outside the gene matches. CDR3 length: 15 residues. Germline V gene data show CDR1 as SGHTA and CDR2 as FQGNSA. The CDR3 nucleotides read TGTGCCAGCAGGTCAACAGGGGGCCGAGTAGAGACCCAGTACTTC. The encoded protein is CASRSTGGRVETQYF.

The chain is built from TRBV5-4 and TRBJ2-1; TRBD2 agrees at 7 bases. Germline CDR1 SGHNT, CDR2 YYREEE (reference sequence). The CDR3 has 17 residues. Trimming at V came to 0 bases and at J to 0 bases, leaving 6 bases not matched to a gene. The chain's CDR3 is CASSLAFGGGSYNEQFF. CDR3 nucleotide sequence: TGTGCCAGCAGCTTGGCCTTTGGCGGGGGCTCCTACAATGAGCAGTTCTTC.

The CDR3 sequence: CASSERGATTDTQYF. In DNA form, the CDR3 reads TGTGCCAGCAGTGAACGCGGGGCGACCACAGATACGCAGTATTTT. This chain uses TRBV6-1 with TRBJ2-3; maybe TRBD2 (6 bases). V gave up 2 bases and J gave up 2 bases, with 11 bases separating them. Germline V gives CDR1 MNHNS, CDR2 SASEGT. The CDR3 consists of 15 residues.

The chain uses TRBV2 and TRBJ2-6; 9 bases line up with TRBD1. The germline CDR1 and CDR2 sequences are SNHLY and FYNNEI. The V segment lost 3 bases and the J segment 4 bases; nucleotides outside the gene matches: 7. The CDR3 length is 17 residues. The CDR3 sequence is CASSDEQGAWGANVLTF. CDR3 bases: TGTGCCAGCAGTGATGAACAGGGGGCTTGGGGGGCCAACGTCCTGACTTTC.

The chain is built from TRBV6-5 and TRBJ2-2; 15 bases are shared with TRBD2. CDR1 and CDR2 (germline): MNHEY, SVGAGI. CDR3 length: 15 residues. V lost 5 bases to trimming and J lost 6 bases; unmatched junction nucleotides: 1. The CDR3 loop reads CASSGLAGGPGELFF. The CDR3, as DNA: TGTGCCAGCAGTGGACTAGCGGGGGGGCCCGGGGAGCTGTTTTTT.